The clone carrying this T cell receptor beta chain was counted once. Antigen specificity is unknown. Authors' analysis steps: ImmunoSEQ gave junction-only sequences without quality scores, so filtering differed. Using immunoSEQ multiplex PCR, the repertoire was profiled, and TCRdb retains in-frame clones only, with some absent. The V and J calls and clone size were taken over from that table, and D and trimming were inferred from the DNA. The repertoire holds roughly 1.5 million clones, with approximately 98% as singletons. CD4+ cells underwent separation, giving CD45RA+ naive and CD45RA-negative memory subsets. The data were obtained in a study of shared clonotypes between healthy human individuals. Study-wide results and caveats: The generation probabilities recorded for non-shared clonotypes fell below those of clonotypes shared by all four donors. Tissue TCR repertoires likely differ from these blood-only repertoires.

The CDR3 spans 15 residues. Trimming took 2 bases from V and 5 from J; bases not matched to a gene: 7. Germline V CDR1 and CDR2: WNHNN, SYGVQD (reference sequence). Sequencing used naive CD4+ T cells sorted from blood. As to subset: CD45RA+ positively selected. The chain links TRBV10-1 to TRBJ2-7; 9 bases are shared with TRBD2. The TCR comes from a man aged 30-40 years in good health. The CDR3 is CASSEGSSGTNEQYF. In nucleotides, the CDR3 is TGCGCCAGCAGTGAGGGGTCTAGCGGGACTAACGAGCAGTACTTC.